This is a list of T cell receptor beta chains from one sample in a study of cytomegalovirus exposure and HLA in healthy donors. Repertoires were generated with immunoSEQ multiplex PCR, while TCRdb's copy carries only in-frame clones and drops some. Altogether tens of thousands of clones are present, around 78% being singletons, with the ten largest covering around 4.5%. The sample taken for sequencing was PBMCs. The receptors derive from a man aged 40-55 years in good health and CMV-seronegative. The CDR3 runs from the conserved cysteine through the conserved F or W. The D gene is left open where the match is weak. Some rows mark clone size as missing; the rest say once, few, many or name a class of expanded clone.

cdr3_length j_call d_call v_call clone_size cdr3_aa cdr3_nt
14 TRBJ2-3 TRBD2 TRBV29-1 NA CSVETGTNTDTQYF TGCAGCGTTGAAACCGGGACTAACACAGATACGCAGTATTTT
17 TRBJ2-1 TRBD2 TRBV11-1 NA CASSSKARLAGGNEQFF TGTGCCAGCAGCTCCAAGGCCCGACTAGCGGGAGGGAATGAGCAGTTCTTC
15 TRBJ2-3 NA TRBV5-1 NA CASSLAGLGTDTQYF TGCGCCAGCAGCTTGGCCGGGTTGGGCACAGATACGCAGTATTTT
15 TRBJ2-7 TRBD2 TRBV4-3 few CASSQAGGPFYEQYF TGCGCCAGCAGCCAAGCGGGAGGGCCTTTCTACGAGCAGTACTTC
13 TRBJ1-5 NA TRBV27 NA CASRGPSNQPQHF TGTGCCAGCAGGGGCCCAAGCAATCAGCCCCAGCATTTT
14 TRBJ2-3 NA TRBV5-4 NA CASSLFGSTDTQYF TGTGCCAGCAGCTTGTTCGGTAGCACAGATACGCAGTATTTT
15 TRBJ1-4 TRBD1 TRBV7-8 NA CASTWDSATNEKLFF TGTGCCAGCACCTGGGACAGTGCAACTAATGAAAAACTGTTTTTT
15 TRBJ2-2 NA TRBV7-7 NA CASSLGADSAGELFF TGTGCTAGCAGCTTAGGGGCGGACTCCGCCGGGGAGCTGTTTTTT
13 TRBJ1-5 TRBD1 TRBV19 NA CASRYRGDQPQHF TGTGCCAGTAGGTACAGGGGTGACCAGCCCCAGCATTTT
14 TRBJ2-7 NA TRBV7-9 NA CASSLSLGGYEQYF TGTGCCAGCAGCTTGTCTCTAGGAGGCTACGAGCAGTACTTC
13 TRBJ2-7 TRBD2 TRBV4-2 NA CASSQDSSGRGYF TGTGCCAGCAGCCAAGATAGTAGCGGGAGGGGGTACTTC
20 TRBJ2-7 TRBD2 TRBV4-1 NA CASSQDRRVNGREIPYEQYF TGCGCCAGCAGCCAAGATCGGAGAGTGAATGGGCGGGAGATTCCCTACGAGCAGTACTTC
14 TRBJ2-1 TRBD2 TRBV2 once CASMGLAVYNEQFF TGTGCCAGCATGGGACTAGCGGTCTACAATGAGCAGTTCTTC
16 TRBJ1-1 TRBD1 TRBV25-1 few CASSESRTGRNTEAFF TGTGCCAGCAGTGAATCTAGGACAGGACGGAACACTGAAGCTTTCTTT
16 TRBJ2-5 NA TRBV19 NA CASSRFASKGQETQYF TGTGCCAGTAGTCGCTTTGCTAGTAAGGGGCAAGAGACCCAGTACTTC
17 TRBJ2-1 TRBD2 TRBV7-9 NA CASSSATVAGGYNEQFF TGTGCCAGCAGCTCAGCAACAGTAGCGGGAGGATACAATGAGCAGTTCTTC
11 TRBJ1-2 TRBD1 TRBV30 once CAGTGNYGYTF TGTGCCGGGACAGGGAACTATGGCTACACCTTC
14 TRBJ2-1 TRBD2 TRBV12-5 NA CASGFGTSSNEQFF TGTGCTAGTGGTTTCGGGACTAGTAGCAATGAGCAGTTCTTC
16 TRBJ2-3 NA TRBV27 NA CASSLSSGGAGNTQYF TGTGCCAGCAGTTTATCGTCTGGGGGGGCGGGTAATACGCAGTATTTT
14 TRBJ2-3 NA TRBV10-3 NA CAISETLGTDTQYF TGTGCCATCAGTGAGACCTTAGGCACAGATACGCAGTATTTT
13 TRBJ2-6 NA TRBV30 NA CASTVGFRGVLTF TGTGCCTCAACCGTTGGGTTTAGGGGCGTCCTGACTTTC
14 TRBJ2-3 TRBD1 TRBV28 NA CASDRGPSTDTQYF TGTGCCAGCGACAGGGGGCCGAGCACAGATACGCAGTATTTT
17 TRBJ2-1 NA TRBV9 NA CASSVEGLQDSYNEQFF TGTGCCAGCAGCGTAGAAGGACTTCAAGACTCCTACAATGAGCAGTTCTTC
15 TRBJ1-4 TRBD1 TRBV27 NA CASSPQGAPVEKLFF TGTGCCAGCAGCCCTCAGGGGGCGCCGGTTGAAAAACTGTTTTTT
12 TRBJ1-1 NA TRBV29-1 NA CSVDSRVGEAFF TGCAGCGTCGACAGCAGGGTTGGTGAAGCTTTCTTT
17 TRBJ2-5 TRBD2 TRBV7-2 NA CASSLVPSGTVGETQYF TGTGCCAGCAGCTTAGTCCCTAGCGGGACCGTAGGAGAGACCCAGTACTTC
14 TRBJ1-1 NA TRBV10-3 NA CAISDPGGRHLAFF TGTGCCATCAGCGACCCGGGGGGGAGACACCTCGCTTTCTTT
15 TRBJ1-2 NA TRBV9 NA CASSVGPTTNYGYTF TGTGCCAGCAGCGTAGGCCCGACAACTAACTATGGCTACACCTTC
16 TRBJ2-1 NA TRBV5-1 NA CASSLAGSSLWNEQFF TGCGCCAGCAGCTTGGCGGGGAGTAGCTTGTGGAATGAGCAGTTCTTC